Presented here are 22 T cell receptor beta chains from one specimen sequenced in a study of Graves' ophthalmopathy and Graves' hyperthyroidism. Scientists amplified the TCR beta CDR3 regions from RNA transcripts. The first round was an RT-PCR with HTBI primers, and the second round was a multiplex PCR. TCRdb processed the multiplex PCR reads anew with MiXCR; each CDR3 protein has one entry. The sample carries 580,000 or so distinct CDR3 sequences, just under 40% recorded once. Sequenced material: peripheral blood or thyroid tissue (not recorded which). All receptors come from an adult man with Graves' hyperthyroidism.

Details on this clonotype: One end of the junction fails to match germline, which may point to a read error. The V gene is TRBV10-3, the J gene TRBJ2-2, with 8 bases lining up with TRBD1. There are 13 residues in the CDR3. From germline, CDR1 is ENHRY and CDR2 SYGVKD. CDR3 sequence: CAIRRTGTGALFF. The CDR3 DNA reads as TGTGCCATCAGGAGGACAGGGACCGGGGCGCTGTTTTTT.

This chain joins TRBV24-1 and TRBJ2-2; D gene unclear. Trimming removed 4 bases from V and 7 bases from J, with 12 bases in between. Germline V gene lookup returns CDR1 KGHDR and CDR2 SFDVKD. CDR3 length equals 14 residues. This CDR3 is CATSEPSSSGELFF. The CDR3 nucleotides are TGTGCCACCAGTGAGCCGTCGAGTAGCGGGGAGCTGTTTTTT.

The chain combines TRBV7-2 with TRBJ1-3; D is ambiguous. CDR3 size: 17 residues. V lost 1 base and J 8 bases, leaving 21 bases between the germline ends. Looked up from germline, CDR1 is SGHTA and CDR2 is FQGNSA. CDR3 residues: CASSLGLAGISGYTIYF. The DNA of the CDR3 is TGTGCCAGCAGCTTAGGCCTGGCGGGTATCTCTGGCTACACCATATATTTT.

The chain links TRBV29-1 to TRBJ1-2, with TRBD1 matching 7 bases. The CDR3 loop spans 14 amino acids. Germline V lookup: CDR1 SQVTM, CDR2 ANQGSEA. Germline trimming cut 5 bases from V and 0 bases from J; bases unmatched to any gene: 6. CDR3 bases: TGCAGCGTTATAGGGACAGACACTAACTATGGCTACACCTTC. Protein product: CSVIGTDTNYGYTF.

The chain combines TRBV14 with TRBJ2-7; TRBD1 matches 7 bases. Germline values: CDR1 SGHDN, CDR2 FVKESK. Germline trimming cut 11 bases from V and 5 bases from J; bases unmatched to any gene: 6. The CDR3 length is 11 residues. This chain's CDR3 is CAWSDRDEQYF. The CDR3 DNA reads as TGTGCCTGGAGTGACAGGGACGAGCAGTACTTC.

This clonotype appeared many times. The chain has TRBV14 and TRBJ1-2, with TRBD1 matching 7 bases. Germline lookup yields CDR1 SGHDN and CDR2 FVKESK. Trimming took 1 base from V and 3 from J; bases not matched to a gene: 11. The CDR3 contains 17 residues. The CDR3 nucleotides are TGTGCCAGCAGCCAAGGAGGGGGCAGGTCTGCCCACTATGGCTACACCTTC. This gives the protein CASSQGGGRSAHYGYTF.

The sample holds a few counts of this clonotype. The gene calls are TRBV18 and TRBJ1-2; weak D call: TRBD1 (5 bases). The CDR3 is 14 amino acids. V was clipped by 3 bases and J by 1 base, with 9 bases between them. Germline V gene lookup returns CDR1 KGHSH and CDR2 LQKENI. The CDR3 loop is CASSPGRVNYGYTF. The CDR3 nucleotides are TGTGCCAGCTCACCGGGCAGGGTTAACTATGGCTACACCTTC.

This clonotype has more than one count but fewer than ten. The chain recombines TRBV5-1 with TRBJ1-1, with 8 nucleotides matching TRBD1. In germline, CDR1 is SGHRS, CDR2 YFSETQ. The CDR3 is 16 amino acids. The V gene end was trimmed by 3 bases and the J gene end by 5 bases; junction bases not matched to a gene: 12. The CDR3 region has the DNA TGCGCCAGCAGCTCCAGGGGGCCGCGGGGGGGGACTGAAGCTTTCTTT. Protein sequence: CASSSRGPRGGTEAFF.

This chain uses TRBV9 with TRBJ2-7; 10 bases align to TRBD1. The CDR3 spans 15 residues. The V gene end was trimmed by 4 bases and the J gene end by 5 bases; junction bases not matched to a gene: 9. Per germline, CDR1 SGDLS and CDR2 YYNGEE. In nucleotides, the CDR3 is TGTGCCAGCAGCCTCTCCGGGACAGGGGCCCACGAGCAGTACTTC. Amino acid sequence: CASSLSGTGAHEQYF.

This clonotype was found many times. The CDR3 is CASSLVVRGGETQYF. The CDR3 DNA follows: TGTGCCAGCAGCTTAGTTGTCAGGGGTGGTGAGACCCAGTACTTC. The chain couples TRBV7-2 to TRBJ2-5; perhaps TRBD1 as D (6 bases). With 1 base removed from V and 5 bases from J, the gap between germline ends came to 14 bases. There are 15 residues in the CDR3. Germline CDR1 SGHTA, CDR2 FQGNSA.

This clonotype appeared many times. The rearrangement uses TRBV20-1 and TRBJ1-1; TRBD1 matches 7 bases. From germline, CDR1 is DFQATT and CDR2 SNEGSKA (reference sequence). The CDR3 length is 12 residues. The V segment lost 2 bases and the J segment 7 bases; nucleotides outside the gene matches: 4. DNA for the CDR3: TGCAGTGCTAGACCGGGACAGTATGAAGCTTTCTTT. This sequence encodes CSARPGQYEAFF.

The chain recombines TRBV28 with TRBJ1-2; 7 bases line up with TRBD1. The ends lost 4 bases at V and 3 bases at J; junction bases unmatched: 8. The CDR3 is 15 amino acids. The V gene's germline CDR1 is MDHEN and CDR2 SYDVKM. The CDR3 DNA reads TGTGCCAGCAGTTACCAGCTACAGGGGTACTATGGCTACACCTTC. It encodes CASSYQLQGYYGYTF.

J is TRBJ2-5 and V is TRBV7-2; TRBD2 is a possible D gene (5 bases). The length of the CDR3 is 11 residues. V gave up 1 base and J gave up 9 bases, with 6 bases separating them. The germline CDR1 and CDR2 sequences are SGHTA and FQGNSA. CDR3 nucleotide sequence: TGTGCCAGCAGCTTAGTTAGCGCCCAGTACTTC. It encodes CASSLVSAQYF. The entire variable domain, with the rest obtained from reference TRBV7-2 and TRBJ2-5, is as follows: GAGVSQSPSNKVTEKGKDVELRCDPISGHTALYWYRQSLGQGLEFLIYFQGNSAPDKSGLPSDRFSAERTGGSVSTLTIQRTQQEDSAVYLCASSLVSAQYFGPGTRLLVL.

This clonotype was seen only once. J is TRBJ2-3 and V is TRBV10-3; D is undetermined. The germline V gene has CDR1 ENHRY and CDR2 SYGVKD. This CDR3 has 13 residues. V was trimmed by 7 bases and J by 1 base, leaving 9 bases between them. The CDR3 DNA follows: TGTGCCATCACGGACCTGGGCACAGATACGCAGTATTTT. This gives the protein CAITDLGTDTQYF.

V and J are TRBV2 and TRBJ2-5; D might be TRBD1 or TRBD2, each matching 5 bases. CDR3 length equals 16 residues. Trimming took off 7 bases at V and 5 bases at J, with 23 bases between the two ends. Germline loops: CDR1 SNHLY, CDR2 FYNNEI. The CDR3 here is CASTAGTSYGSETQYF. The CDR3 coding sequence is TGTGCCAGCACCGCCGGGACGTCCTATGGCTCCGAGACCCAGTACTTC.

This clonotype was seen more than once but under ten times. This chain's CDR3 is CATSAERGFTDTQYF. CDR3 coding DNA: TGCGCCACCTCGGCTGAGCGGGGGTTCACAGATACGCAGTATTTT. The chain joins TRBV10-1 to TRBJ2-3, with 8 bases matching TRBD2. The CDR3 loop spans 15 amino acids. Trimming took 10 bases from V and 2 from J; bases not matched to a gene: 11. CDR1 is WNHNN, CDR2 SYGVQD, per germline (reference sequence).

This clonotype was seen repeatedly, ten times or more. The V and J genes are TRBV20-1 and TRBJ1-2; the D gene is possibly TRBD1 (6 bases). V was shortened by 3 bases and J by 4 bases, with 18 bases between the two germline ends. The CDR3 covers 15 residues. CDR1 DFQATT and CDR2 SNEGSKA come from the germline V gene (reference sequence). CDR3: CSARRGADNLYGYTF. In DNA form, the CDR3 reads TGCAGTGCTAGGAGGGGGGCGGATAATCTCTATGGCTACACCTTC.

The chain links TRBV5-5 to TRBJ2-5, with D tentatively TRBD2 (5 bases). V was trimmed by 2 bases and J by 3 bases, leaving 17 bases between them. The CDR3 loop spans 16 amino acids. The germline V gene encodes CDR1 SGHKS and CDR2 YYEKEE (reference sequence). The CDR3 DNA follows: TGTGCCAGCAGCTTTTTCAACGTTCCGACTAAAGAGACCCAGTACTTC. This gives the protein CASSFFNVPTKETQYF.

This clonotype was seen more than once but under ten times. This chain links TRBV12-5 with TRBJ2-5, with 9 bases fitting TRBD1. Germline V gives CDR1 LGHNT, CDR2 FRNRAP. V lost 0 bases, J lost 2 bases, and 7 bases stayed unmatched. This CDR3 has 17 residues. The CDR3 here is CASGLVVGTGRQETQYF. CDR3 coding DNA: TGTGCTAGTGGTTTGGTTGTTGGGACAGGGAGGCAAGAGACCCAGTACTTC.

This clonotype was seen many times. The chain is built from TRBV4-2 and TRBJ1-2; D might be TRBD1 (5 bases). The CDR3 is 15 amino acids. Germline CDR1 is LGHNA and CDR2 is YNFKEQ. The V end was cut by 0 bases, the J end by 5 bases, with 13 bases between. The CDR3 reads CASSQDLGTSYGYTF. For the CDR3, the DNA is TGTGCCAGCAGCCAAGATTTAGGGACCTCTTATGGCTACACCTTC.

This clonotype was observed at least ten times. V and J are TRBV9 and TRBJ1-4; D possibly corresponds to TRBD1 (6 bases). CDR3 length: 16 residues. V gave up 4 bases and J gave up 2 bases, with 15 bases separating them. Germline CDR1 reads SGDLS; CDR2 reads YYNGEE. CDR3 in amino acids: CASSTYRQVTNEKLFF. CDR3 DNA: TGTGCCAGCAGCACGTACCGACAGGTCACTAATGAAAAACTGTTTTTT.

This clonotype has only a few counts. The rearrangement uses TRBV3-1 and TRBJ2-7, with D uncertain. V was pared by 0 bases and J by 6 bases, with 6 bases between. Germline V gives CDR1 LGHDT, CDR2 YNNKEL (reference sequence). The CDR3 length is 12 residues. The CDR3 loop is CASSQDRGEQYF. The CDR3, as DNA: TGTGCCAGCAGCCAAGACCGAGGCGAGCAGTACTTC.